Following are 19 T cell receptor beta chains from one sample sequenced in a study of blood T cell repertoires in COVID-19 (dated by TCRdb to 2018 to 2020). The library was prepared using the immunoSEQ multiplex PCR assay. In its TCRdb copy, this immuneACCESS table keeps in-frame sequences only and misses some clones. Where compared with another copy, unresolved V genes explain less than half of these, and the others have no known cause. This sample gives over 300,000 clones in total; 70% to 90% of them show up just once. Approximately 5% of the sample rests with the top ten. Sequencing was carried out using PBMCs or T cells enriched from blood (not recorded which). These receptors all stem from a young woman who had recovered from COVID-19.

This sequence joins TRBV15 and TRBJ1-3, with 10 nucleotides matching TRBD1. The CDR3 has 16 residues. The ends lost 3 bases at V and 4 bases at J; junction bases unmatched: 6. Germline CDR1 is LNHNV and CDR2 is YYDKDF (reference sequence). Here the CDR3 reads CATSRGQGLSGNTIYF. CDR3 in DNA: TGTGCCACCAGCAGGGGACAGGGGTTGTCGGGAAACACCATATATTTT.

The rearrangement joins TRBV5-1 to TRBJ2-3, with 15 bases identical to TRBD2. This CDR3 is built from 17 residues. J was trimmed by 0 bases and V by 4 bases; bases with no gene match: 3. Germline CDR1 reads SGHRS; CDR2 reads YFSETQ. The CDR3 protein is CASSAGLAGGSTDTQYF. CDR3 DNA: TGCGCCAGCAGCGCGGGACTAGCGGGGGGAAGCACAGATACGCAGTATTTT.

This sequence joins TRBV19 and TRBJ2-3; D uncertain. Germline V gene sequence: CDR1 LNHDA, CDR2 SQIVND (reference sequence). The germline V and J ends were trimmed by 5 bases and 0 bases, with 9 bases remaining between them. The CDR3 runs to 14 residues. CDR3 loop: CASSSGSSTDTQYF. CDR3 nucleotide sequence: TGTGCCAGTAGTTCCGGGTCCAGCACAGATACGCAGTATTTT. Full variable domain (outside the CDR3, taken from reference TRBV19 and TRBJ2-3): DGGITQSPKYLFRKEGQNVTLSCEQNLNHDAMYWYRQDPGQGLRLIYYSQIVNDFQKGDIAEGYSVSREKKESFPLTVTSAQKNPTAFYLCASSSGSSTDTQYFGPGTRLTVL.

Worth noting for this clone: The same CDR3 arises from other DNA sequences in this sample as well. The rearrangement uses TRBV30 and TRBJ1-4; 8 nucleotides align to TRBD1. The junction had 8 bases not matched to a gene; V was cut back by 3 bases and J by 8 bases. Germline CDR1 and CDR2: GTSNPN and SVGIG (reference sequence). This CDR3 is built from 14 residues. Here the CDR3 DNA reads TGTGCCTGGAGCGCAGACAGGGGAAGGGAAAAACTGTTTTTT. Its protein product is CAWSADRGREKLFF.

The chain recombines TRBV29-1 with TRBJ2-3, with 7 bases identical to TRBD1. V lost 7 bases to trimming and J lost 0 bases; unmatched junction nucleotides: 7. CDR1 and CDR2 (germline): SQVTM, ANQGSEA. The CDR3 covers 14 residues. CDR3 sequence reads: CSAQGVSSTDTQYF. The CDR3 nucleotides read TGCAGCGCTCAGGGGGTTTCTAGCACAGATACGCAGTATTTT.

J is TRBJ2-3 and V is TRBV15, with 10 positions matching TRBD2. Germline V lookup: CDR1 LNHNV, CDR2 YYDKDF (reference sequence). The CDR3 covers 16 residues. The V gene end was trimmed by 1 base and the J gene end by 4 bases; junction bases not matched to a gene: 5. CDR3 nucleotide sequence: TGTGCCACCAGCAGAGTCCTAGCGGGGGTGTCAGATACGCAGTATTTT. Its protein is CATSRVLAGVSDTQYF.

This clone occurred once. V usage is TRBV30 and J usage is TRBJ1-5, with a possible D match to TRBD1 (6 bases). The germline gives CDR1 GTSNPN, CDR2 SVGIG (reference sequence). Trimming removed 2 bases at V and 6 bases at J, with 11 bases between. CDR3 length: 13 amino acids. The CDR3 DNA sequence: TGTGCCTGGAGTACAGGGACCGGTCAGCCCCAGCATTTT. This sequence encodes CAWSTGTGQPQHF.

This clone appeared once. The genes are TRBV18 and TRBJ1-2; D is uncertain. CDR3 length: 14 residues. The germline V gene has CDR1 KGHSH and CDR2 LQKENI. V shed 6 bases and J shed 11 bases, with 22 bases lying between them. CDR3 sequence reads: CASSPIRRVGRYTF. The CDR3 DNA reads TGTGCCAGCTCCCCAATCAGGAGGGTAGGTCGTTACACCTTC.

The chain recombines TRBV30 with TRBJ1-3; a possible D gene is TRBD1 (5 bases). The length of the CDR3 is 15 residues. CDR1 GTSNPN and CDR2 SVGIG come from the germline V gene (reference sequence). V was trimmed by 3 bases and J by 0 bases, leaving 12 bases between them. CDR3 coding DNA: TGTGCCTGGAGCGGTGCGGGGGACTCTGGAAACACCATATATTTT. Residues: CAWSGAGDSGNTIYF. The whole variable domain, remainder taken from reference TRBV30 and TRBJ1-3, is SQTIHQWPATLVQPVGSPLSLECTVEGTSNPNLYWYRQAAGRGLQLLFYSVGIGQISSEVPQNLSASRPQDRQFILSSKKLLLSDSGFYLCAWSGAGDSGNTIYFGEGSWLTVV.

The chain is built from TRBV5-1 and TRBJ2-2, with 7 bases that match TRBD2. This CDR3 has 15 amino acids. Germline loops: CDR1 SGHRS, CDR2 YFSETQ. Trimming at V came to 6 bases and at J to 3 bases, leaving 8 bases not matched to a gene. Here the CDR3 reads CASKFGAGDTGELFF. The DNA for the CDR3 is TGCGCCAGCAAATTCGGGGCGGGGGACACCGGGGAGCTGTTTTTT.

This rearrangement joins TRBV5-1 to TRBJ2-7, with 8 bases aligning to TRBD1. The length of the CDR3 is 16 residues. V trimming: 4 bases; J trimming: 1 base; junction bases outside the gene matches: 10. CDR1 is SGHRS, CDR2 YFSETQ, per germline. The CDR3 loop is CASSPPRQGPSYEQYF. CDR3 DNA sequence: TGCGCCAGCAGCCCCCCGCGACAGGGGCCTTCCTACGAGCAGTACTTC. Combining the CDR3 with reference TRBV5-1 and TRBJ2-7 gives the whole variable domain KAGVTQTPRYLIKTRGQQVTLSCSPISGHRSVSWYQQTPGQGLQFLFEYFSETQRNKGNFPGRFSGRQFSNSRSEMNVSTLELGDSALYLCASSPPRQGPSYEQYFGPGTRLTVT.

The V and J genes are TRBV27 and TRBJ1-2, with 9 bases identical to TRBD1. From germline, CDR1 is MNHEY and CDR2 SMNVEV (reference sequence). The J segment lost 6 bases and the V segment lost 4 bases, leaving 3 bases of the junction unmatched. The CDR3 runs 13 residues. The CDR3 coding sequence is TGTGCCAGCAGTTCCCGGACAGGGGATGGCTACACCTTC. Its protein product is CASSSRTGDGYTF.

This clone came up once. J is TRBJ1-1 and V is TRBV5-1; 10 positions agree with TRBD1. Germline assignment: CDR1 SGHRS and CDR2 YFSETQ. V was pared by 3 bases and J by 2 bases, with 13 bases of the junction left unmatched. The CDR3 loop spans 18 amino acids. The CDR3 loop reads CASSSKWTGGRGNTEAFF. For the CDR3, the DNA is TGCGCCAGCAGCTCCAAATGGACAGGGGGAAGAGGAAACACTGAAGCTTTCTTT.

The chain couples TRBV3-1 (or the pseudogene TRBV3-2) to TRBJ2-7, with 8 nucleotides matching TRBD1. Germline V CDR1 and CDR2: LGHDT, YNNKEL (reference sequence). The CDR3 consists of 14 residues. J was trimmed by 7 bases and V by 4 bases; bases with no gene match: 9. The CDR3 spells CASSLTGALGEQYF. The CDR3 region has the DNA TGTGCCAGCAGCCTGACAGGGGCCCTCGGGGAGCAGTACTTC.

This chain uses TRBV2 with TRBJ1-5, with 9 bases aligning to TRBD1. CDR1 is SNHLY and CDR2 is FYNNEI in the germline V gene. The CDR3 totals 13 residues. With 8 bases clipped from V and 4 bases from J, the junction kept 3 bases outside the gene matches. CDR3 in amino acids: CASRGTGNQPQHF. CDR3 DNA sequence: TGTGCCAGCCGCGGGACAGGGAATCAGCCCCAGCATTTT. Full variable domain (rest looked up from reference TRBV2 and TRBJ1-5): EPEVTQTPSHQVTQMGQEVILRCVPISNHLYFYWYRQILGQKVEFLVSFYNNEISEKSEIFDDQFSVERPDGSNFTLKIRSTKLEDSAMYFCASRGTGNQPQHFGDGTRLSIL.

As DNA, the CDR3 is TGTGCCTGGAGGGAGCAGGGGTGGACTGAAGCTTTCTTT. It specifies CAWREQGWTEAFF. The J gene is TRBJ1-1, the V gene TRBV30, with TRBD1 as a possible D gene (6 bases). The V gene lost 3 bases and the J gene lost 5 bases, with 13 bases spanning the gap. The CDR3 covers 13 residues. Per germline, CDR1 GTSNPN and CDR2 SVGIG (reference sequence).

Details on this clone: Other DNA sequences within the sample encode an identical CDR3. This sequence joins TRBV7-8 and TRBJ2-7; 7 bases match TRBD1. CDR1 and CDR2 from the germline V gene are SGHVS and FQNEAQ. The CDR3 is 14 residues long. Trimming removed 2 bases from V and 7 bases from J; junction bases left unmatched: 8. CDR3 DNA sequence: TGTGCCAGCAGCTTAAACAGGGGACCAGGAGAGCAGTACTTC. This gives the protein CASSLNRGPGEQYF.

The genes are TRBV28 and TRBJ1-1, with D perhaps matching TRBD1 (6 bases). CDR1 is MDHEN, CDR2 SYDVKM, per germline. The CDR3 runs 16 residues. V was trimmed by 5 bases and J by 1 base, leaving 17 bases between them. The CDR3, as DNA: TGTGCCAGCAGTAACCCCTCGACAGGAACGAACACTGAAGCTTTCTTT. Translating it yields CASSNPSTGTNTEAFF. Based on the CDR3 plus reference TRBV28 and TRBJ1-1, the full variable domain is DVKVTQSSRYLVKRTGEKVFLECVQDMDHENMFWYRQDPGLGLRLIYFSYDVKMKEKGDIPEGYSVSREKKERFSLILESASTNQTSMYLCASSNPSTGTNTEAFFGQGTRLTVV.

This sequence joins TRBV5-4 and TRBJ2-2, with D perhaps TRBD2 (5 bases). V lost 0 bases and J 4 bases, leaving 10 bases between the germline ends. In germline, CDR1 is SGHNT, CDR2 YYREEE (reference sequence). The CDR3 contains 15 residues. In nucleotides, the CDR3 is TGTGCCAGCAGCTTGGGAGGCGCGGGCACCGGGGAGCTGTTTTTT. It translates to CASSLGGAGTGELFF. The variable domain in full, with the rest retrieved from reference TRBV5-4 and TRBJ2-2, is ETGVTQSPTHLIKTRGQQVTLRCSSQSGHNTVSWYQQALGQGPQFIFQYYREEENGRGNFPPRFSGLQFPNYSSELNVNALELDDSALYLCASSLGGAGTGELFFGEGSRLTVL.